The rows below give T cell receptor beta chains drawn from one sample of a study of T cells in Graves' hyperthyroidism and ophthalmopathy. Each CDR3 protein is one row after TCRdb ran MiXCR on the multiplex PCR reads. The data contain fewer than 650,000 distinct CDR3 sequences, around 13% of them singletons. Sequenced: blood. The receptor source for this set is a woman in her 40s with Graves' hyperthyroidism. Both conserved end residues are trimmed from each CDR3. Some rows have no size entry. The others give once, few or many, or a class for an expanded clone.

CDR3aa | abundance | len | v_gene
AIPPRLAGVGEQF | - | 13 | TRBV2
ASSLDKTGQEFFPNTGELF | - | 19 | TRBV5-1
ASSLGQGWYNEQF | - | 13 | TRBV5-1
SAGGPQETQY | many | 10 | TRBV20-1
ASSPLIRDSKSNEQF | many | 15 | TRBV18
ASSIPGPRETQY | few | 12 | TRBV19
SARDLGTGRETQY | many | 13 | TRBV20-1
ASSLDSGNQPQH | many | 12 | TRBV6-2/TRBV6-3
ASSQDGQSSYNSPLH | - | 15 | TRBV4-1
SARTGTPGNTIY | many | 12 | TRBV20-1
ASSLVGAGGYNEQF | many | 14 | TRBV7-9
ASSTGRDTQY | many | 10 | TRBV3-1
ASSFSRSYQETQY | - | 13 | TRBV7-9
ASSTTGEANYGYT | few | 13 | TRBV19
ASSEAAHNEQF | many | 11 | TRBV6-1
ASSLGQGSSDTQY | - | 13 | TRBV7-9
ASSYTGSRNYGYT | many | 13 | TRBV12-3/TRBV12-4
ASSQERLAPNYEQY | few | 14 | TRBV4-1
ASSLATGEKLF | few | 11 | TRBV7-9
ASSDRVQRASH | many | 11 | TRBV7-2
ASSQGGNEQY | many | 10 | TRBV3-1
SVDKGWTGELF | many | 11 | TRBV29-1
ASSPTGQGVGELF | many | 13 | TRBV28
SARDSPGDDEQY | - | 12 | TRBV20-1